The 5 T cell receptor beta chains reported below all come from one sample, sequenced in a study of T cells in Graves' hyperthyroidism and ophthalmopathy. Template material for amplifying TCR beta CDR3 regions consisted of RNA transcripts. RT-PCR in the first round (using the HTBI primer set) targeted the TCR CDR3. TCRdb reanalysed the multiplex PCR reads using MiXCR and keeps one entry per CDR3 protein. Among approximately 400,000 distinct CDR3 sequences listed, about a fifth were seen once. Sample: blood. These receptors originate from a man between 18 and 29 years old with Graves' ophthalmopathy.

Only a few counts were recorded for this clonotype. A single base separates this from a much larger clone, so it may be a read error. J is TRBJ2-7 and V is TRBV7-9; D is uncertain. The CDR3 length is 13 residues. Germline CDR1 and CDR2: SEHNR and FQNEAQ (reference sequence). V lost 8 bases and J lost 7, with 18 bases in between. CDR3: CASGSRADGEQYF. The CDR3 bases are TGTGCCAGCGGAAGCCGGGCGGACGGAGAGCAGTACTTC.

This CDR3 is CASSADRAGGDTQYF. The CDR3 DNA sequence: TGTGCCAGCAGTGCGGACAGGGCTGGGGGAGATACGCAGTATTTT. The chain couples TRBV2 to TRBJ2-3, with 8 bases lining up with TRBD1. CDR1 SNHLY and CDR2 FYNNEI come from the germline V gene. V was clipped by 4 bases and J by 5 bases; unmatched bases: 8. The CDR3 is made up of 15 amino acids.

The rearrangement uses TRBV7-9 and TRBJ2-2; D remains unclear. CDR3 length equals 14 residues. The germline CDR1 and CDR2 sequences are SEHNR and FQNEAQ (reference sequence). The V end lost 2 bases, the J end lost 5 bases, and 9 bases lay between the germline ends. The CDR3 DNA reads as TGTGCCAGCAGCTTATCCTCGACTACCGGGGAGCTGTTTTTT. Its translation: CASSLSSTTGELFF.

The chain recombines TRBV19 with TRBJ1-5, with D maybe TRBD1 (6 bases). V was pared by 3 bases and J by 3 bases, with 12 bases between. There are 15 residues in the CDR3. The germline gives CDR1 LNHDA, CDR2 SQIVND (reference sequence). CDR3: CASSIGGGINQPQHF. CDR3 nucleotides: TGTGCCAGTAGTATTGGTGGGGGCATCAATCAGCCCCAGCATTTT.

This clonotype was seen more than once but under ten times. The junction shows a germline mismatch at one end, possibly a read error. The chain employs TRBV25-1 and TRBJ1-3, with D unresolved. The CDR3 sequence is 15 residues long. Germline CDR1 is MGHDK and CDR2 is SYGVNS. CDR3 in DNA: TGTGCCAGCAGTACCCCCGGGGTCTCTGGAAACACCACATATTTT. Its protein is CASSTPGVSGNTTYF.